This T cell receptor (beta chain) was identified during a study of cytomegalovirus exposure and HLA in healthy donors. Study-level background: From HLA-typed donors, an early data release held 70 million to 100 million unique TCRs. Of all 400 or so donors who were genotyped, about 84% belonged to the Caucasian-associated ancestry cluster. Findings of the study overall: According to a later analysis, most TCR beta chains associated with CMV appeared HLA-restricted. The authors assumed roughly uniform sequencing depth across donors for presence/absence analyses.

Use of 60 Vbeta and 13 Jbeta primers characterized the PCR. Assay used: immunoSEQ multiplex PCR; TCRdb lists only in-frame clones, some missing. The data hold about 200,000 clones, with approximately 86% observed a single time. A word on this clone: Its antigen is undetermined.

The sequencing sample was made of PBMCs. This clonotype was obtained from a woman aged 30 to 39 in good health and CMV-seronegative.

CDR3 bases: TGTGCCAGCAGTAACCAAGGACTAGCGGGGGGGGAGCAGTACTTC. Protein sequence: CASSNQGLAGGEQYF. The chain uses TRBV2 and TRBJ2-7; 15 bases match TRBD2. Germline V gives CDR1 SNHLY, CDR2 FYNNEI. V was clipped by 5 bases and J by 7 bases; unmatched bases: 6. This CDR3 comprises 15 residues.